Given below is one T cell receptor (beta chain) in context. Sequencing was performed with immunoSEQ multiplex PCR; in TCRdb, only in-frame clones are kept and a portion is missing. The table lists some 70,000 clones, around four fifths of them singletons. This record comes from a study of cytomegalovirus exposure and HLA in healthy donors. This TCR derives from a man aged 25-40 years in good health and CMV-seronegative. Sequencing input: PBMCs.

The CDR3 nucleotides read TGCGCCAGCAGCCAAGAGCTCCTAGCGGGTTACTCAGATACGCAGTATTTT. Its translation is CASSQELLAGYSDTQYF. The chain recombines TRBV4-3 with TRBJ2-3; 8 bases fit TRBD2. This CDR3 comprises 17 residues. The trim removed 0 bases at V and 4 bases at J, leaving 9 bases unmatched. CDR1 is LGHNA and CDR2 is YSLEER in the germline V gene.